The 14 T cell receptor beta chains presented below share a single source sample, sequenced in a study of shared clonotypes between healthy human individuals. TCRdb's table, derived via immunoSEQ multiplex PCR, lists solely in-frame clones and lacks some. Of hundreds of thousands of clones listed, just over 75% are singletons. Sequences were obtained from PBMCs. The receptors derive from a woman between 35 and 50 years old in good health. Some clones in this sample may be carry-over from other donors' samples.

The chain combines TRBV19 with TRBJ2-5, with D uncertain. From germline, CDR1 is LNHDA and CDR2 SQIVND (reference sequence). The CDR3 has 14 residues. The germline V and J ends were trimmed by 3 bases and 4 bases, with 12 bases remaining between them. The CDR3 DNA is TGTGCCAGTAGTATCGGCTTTAGTTCAGAGACCCAGTACTTC. Its protein is CASSIGFSSETQYF.

This clone was counted between two and nine times. The chain links TRBV18 to TRBJ1-5, with no clear D. Germline loops: CDR1 KGHSH, CDR2 LQKENI. With 0 bases removed from V and 2 bases from J, the gap between germline ends came to 8 bases. This CDR3 is 15 amino acids long. The CDR3 coding sequence is TGTGCCAGCTCACCACCCGGTGAAGGCAATCAGCCCCAGCATTTT. Translating it yields CASSPPGEGNQPQHF.

This clone was detected only a few times. The rearrangement joins TRBV30 to TRBJ1-3; TRBD1 aligns across 7 bases. Unmatched junction bases numbered 5, after V lost 8 bases and J lost 1 base. Per germline, CDR1 GTSNPN and CDR2 SVGIG (reference sequence). The CDR3 extends over 13 amino acids. The CDR3 bases are TGTGCCATAGCGACAGGGTCTGGAAACACCATATATTTT. It translates to CAIATGSGNTIYF.

The V call is TRBV7-9, the J call TRBJ1-2; unclear D gene. The CDR3 consists of 19 residues. V lost 0 bases and J lost 1, with 21 bases in between. Per germline, CDR1 SEHNR and CDR2 FQNEAQ (reference sequence). The CDR3 here is CASSLAASRMTTNNYGYTF. In DNA form, the CDR3 reads TGTGCCAGCAGCTTAGCGGCCAGCCGAATGACGACTAATAACTATGGCTACACCTTC.

The chain uses TRBV4-1 and TRBJ2-7, with D tentatively TRBD2 (6 bases). The CDR3 has 15 amino acids. Germline assignment: CDR1 MGHRA and CDR2 YSYEKL. V dropped 3 bases and J dropped 0 bases, with 12 bases sitting between them. The CDR3 spells CASSHGSGSSYEQYF. The DNA for the CDR3 is TGCGCCAGCAGCCACGGATCCGGGAGCTCCTACGAGCAGTACTTC.

Notes on this clone: A much larger clone differs from this one at a single base, so this may be a read error. The same CDR3 arises from other DNA sequences in this sample as well. J is TRBJ1-1 and V is TRBV29-1; D is possibly TRBD1 (6 bases). Per the germline V gene, CDR1 is SQVTM and CDR2 is ANQGSEA. Trimming pared 4 bases from V and 5 bases from J, leaving 11 bases between. This CDR3 spans 12 amino acids. The CDR3: CSVAGGETEAFF. The CDR3 nucleotides read TGCAGCGTTGCTGGGGGCGAAACTGAAGCTTTCTTT.

The chain combines TRBV30 with TRBJ2-7, with TRBD1 identical over 9 bases. The junction had 8 bases not matched to a gene; V was cut back by 0 bases and J by 5 bases. The CDR3 is 15 residues long. Germline V gene lookup returns CDR1 GTSNPN and CDR2 SVGIG (reference sequence). The CDR3 loop reads CAWSVRGQGRHEQYF. The CDR3 bases are TGTGCCTGGAGTGTTAGAGGACAGGGGAGGCACGAGCAGTACTTC. Using reference TRBV30 and TRBJ2-7 for the parts outside the CDR3, the full variable domain is SQTIHQWPATLVQPVGSPLSLECTVEGTSNPNLYWYRQAAGRGLQLLFYSVGIGQISSEVPQNLSASRPQDRQFILSSKKLLLSDSGFYLCAWSVRGQGRHEQYFGPGTRLTVT.

This rearrangement joins TRBV6-1 to TRBJ2-7; D ambiguous. CDR1 MNHNS and CDR2 SASEGT come from the germline V gene. The CDR3 covers 12 residues. Trimming pared 7 bases from V and 1 base from J, leaving 8 bases between. The CDR3: CASTQQSYEQYF. The CDR3 DNA sequence: TGTGCCAGCACACAGCAGTCCTACGAGCAGTACTTC.

CDR3 in amino acids: CAISGAPGGGEPQHF. The CDR3 coding sequence is TGTGCCATCAGTGGAGCGCCAGGCGGGGGGGAGCCCCAGCATTTT. The genes are TRBV10-3 and TRBJ1-5, with D possibly being TRBD1 (5 bases). The germline CDR1 and CDR2 sequences are ENHRY and SYGVKD. CDR3 length: 15 residues. The germline V and J ends were trimmed by 4 bases and 8 bases, with 18 bases remaining between them.

This chain connects TRBV28 to TRBJ2-3; TRBD2 matches 8 bases. Trimming removed 4 bases from V and 3 bases from J; junction bases left unmatched: 12. The CDR3 length is 17 residues. Looked up from germline, CDR1 is MDHEN and CDR2 is SYDVKM. CDR3 loop: CASSSGTRAPTTDTQYF. The DNA for the CDR3 is TGTGCCAGCAGTTCTGGGACTAGGGCCCCAACTACAGATACGCAGTATTTT. The full variable domain, completed using reference TRBV28 and TRBJ2-3, is DVKVTQSSRYLVKRTGEKVFLECVQDMDHENMFWYRQDPGLGLRLIYFSYDVKMKEKGDIPEGYSVSREKKERFSLILESASTNQTSMYLCASSSGTRAPTTDTQYFGPGTRLTVL.

This chain joins TRBV19 and TRBJ2-1, with 7 bases lining up with TRBD2. The CDR3 sequence is 16 residues long. Per the germline V gene, CDR1 is LNHDA and CDR2 is SQIVND (reference sequence). Unmatched junction bases numbered 8, after V lost 0 bases and J lost 6 bases. The CDR3 loop reads CASSIDSSGTVNEQFF. In DNA form, the CDR3 reads TGTGCCAGTAGTATAGATTCCAGCGGGACGGTCAATGAGCAGTTCTTC.

The CDR3 bases are TGTGCCAGCAGCCGCCGGGACAGGGGGCAGGGCTATGGCTACACCTTC. This codes for CASSRRDRGQGYGYTF. The chain is built from TRBV14 and TRBJ1-2, with 12 bases lining up with TRBD1. Trimming cost V 4 bases and J 4 bases; bases outside gene matches: 7. The CDR3 covers 16 residues. Germline CDR1 SGHDN, CDR2 FVKESK.

For this clone: This sequence is one base from a far larger clone and is likely a read error. The rearrangement joins TRBV5-1 to TRBJ2-7; D call uncertain. This CDR3 region has 15 residues. Germline CDR1 and CDR2: SGHRS and YFSETQ. The CDR3 here is CASSLGPRTGYEQHF. In nucleotides, the CDR3 is TGCGCCAGCAGCTTGGGCCCTCGGACGGGCTACGAGCAGCACTTC.

J is TRBJ2-3 and V is TRBV5-1, with D perhaps matching TRBD2 (6 bases). The CDR3 loop spans 15 amino acids. Germline V lookup: CDR1 SGHRS, CDR2 YFSETQ. V dropped 1 base and J dropped 5 bases, with 14 bases sitting between them. The CDR3 DNA is TGCGCCAGCAGCTTGTTTTCCGGGGAGGAAGATACGCAGTATTTT. Its protein product is CASSLFSGEEDTQYF.